This T cell receptor beta chain was documented in a study of CD8 T cells in ankylosing spondylitis. Researchers built TCR beta libraries using quantitative 5'-RACE with molecular barcodes. TCRdb reanalysed the 5' RACE reads using MiXCR and keeps one entry per CDR3 protein. The table records about 140,000 distinct CDR3 sequences, 25% to 35% of them present only once. The ends were cut back, 0 bases at V and 7 bases at J, with 10 bases in the middle. The CDR3 has 13 residues. On this clonotype itself: Its cognate antigen is unknown.

Study-level results: Seemingly distinctive of ankylosing spondylitis blood was a TCR beta motif formed by eight highly homologous variants.

V gene TRBV12-3 or TRBV12-4 combines with J gene TRBJ2-7; D is unclear. The specimen was synovial fluid, either unsorted or a sorted T cell fraction (not recorded which). This sequence originates from a male donor with ankylosing spondylitis. In DNA form, the CDR3 reads TGTGCCAGCAGTTTAGCCGTCAGAAGAGAGCAGTACTTC. Translated: CASSLAVRREQYF.